The present entry profiles one T cell receptor (beta chain) with its context. Its antigen is not identified. Amplification of TCR beta used genomic DNA extracted from peripheral blood. This entry belongs to a study of T cell repertoires in aging, cancer and after chemotherapy. Study-level background: Pre- and post-chemotherapy samples were paired from glioblastoma patients treated with temozolomide-based therapy.

The CDR3 spans 13 residues. The germline V and J ends were trimmed by 3 bases and 1 base, with 6 bases remaining between them. Germline V gene data show CDR1 as SNHLY and CDR2 as FYNNEI. Multiplex touch-down PCR with TRB-A/B primers amplified rearranged V-D-J TRB sequences. TCRdb fed the multiplex PCR reads into MiXCR, producing one record per CDR3 protein. The profile covers about 2,000 distinct CDR3 sequences, with 15% to 20% appearing a single time and about 5.1% taken by the ten largest. General study points: The repertoire data cannot show anything about immunological memory following chemotherapy. Healthy donors lost TCR diversity with age mainly through richness, cancer patients through richness and evenness.

The chain recombines TRBV2 with TRBJ1-1, with D maybe TRBD1 (5 bases). Sequencing input: blood. The TCR sequence derives from a human donor with a solid tumor. CDR3 sequence (DNA): TGTGCCAGCAGTGATCAGGGGAACACTGAAGCTTTCTTT. Translation gives CASSDQGNTEAFF. Using reference TRBV2 and TRBJ1-1 for the parts outside the CDR3, the full variable domain is EPEVTQTPSHQVTQMGQEVILRCVPISNHLYFYWYRQILGQKVEFLVSFYNNEISEKSEIFDDQFSVERPDGSNFTLKIRSTKLEDSAMYFCASSDQGNTEAFFGQGTRLTVV.